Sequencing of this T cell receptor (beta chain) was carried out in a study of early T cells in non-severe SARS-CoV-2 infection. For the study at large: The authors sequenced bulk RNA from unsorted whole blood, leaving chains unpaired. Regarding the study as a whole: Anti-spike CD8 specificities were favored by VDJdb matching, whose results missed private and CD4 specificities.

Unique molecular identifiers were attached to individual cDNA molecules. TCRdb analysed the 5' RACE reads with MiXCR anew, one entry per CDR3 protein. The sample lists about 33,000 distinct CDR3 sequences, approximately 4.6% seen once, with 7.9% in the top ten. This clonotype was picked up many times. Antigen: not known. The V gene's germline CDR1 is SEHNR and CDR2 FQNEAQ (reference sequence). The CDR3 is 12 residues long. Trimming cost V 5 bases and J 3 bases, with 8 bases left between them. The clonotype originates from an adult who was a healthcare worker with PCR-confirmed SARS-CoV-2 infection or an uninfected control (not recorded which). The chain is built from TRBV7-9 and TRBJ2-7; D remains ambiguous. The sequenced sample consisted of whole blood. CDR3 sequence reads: CASSRNHYEQYF. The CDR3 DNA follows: TGTGCCAGCAGCCGGAATCACTACGAGCAGTACTTC.